One sample yielded the 27 T cell receptor beta chains listed below, sequenced in a study of graft-versus-host responses after intestinal transplantation. Their cognate antigens are unknown. This table comes from immunoSEQ multiplex PCR, and its TCRdb copy is limited to in-frame clones, with some not included. The data hold fewer than 80,000 clones, with roughly 90% observed a single time. Sequences were derived from unstimulated CD8+ T cells sorted from spleen or lymph node cells, sampled before transplant. The receptors come from a human donor who was the organ donor for an intestinal transplant.

V gene TRBV9 combines with J gene TRBJ2-1; possible D gene TRBD2, 6 bases. Germline CDR1 SGDLS, CDR2 YYNGEE. Trimming stripped 3 bases from V and 4 bases from J, with 14 bases between. The length of the CDR3 is 15 residues. In DNA, the CDR3 is TGTGCCAGCAGCGGACCGGGACTGGGATACAATGAGCAGTTCTTC. It is translated as CASSGPGLGYNEQFF.

This clone appeared once. The chain joins TRBV6-4 to TRBJ1-5, with 12 nucleotides matching TRBD1. Germline assignment: CDR1 MRHNA and CDR2 SNTAGT. The CDR3 is 17 residues long. V trimming: 9 bases; J trimming: 1 base; junction bases outside the gene matches: 10. CDR3 amino acids: CARGRDRGRGSNQPQHF. CDR3 DNA: TGTGCCAGGGGCCGGGACAGGGGGCGGGGGAGCAATCAGCCCCAGCATTTT.

The V and J genes are TRBV6-1 and TRBJ2-2, with 7 bases identical to TRBD2. Germline V lookup: CDR1 MNHNS, CDR2 SASEGT. The V and J ends lost 2 bases and 3 bases, in that order; junction bases with no gene match: 0. The CDR3 consists of 14 residues. The CDR3: CASSELADTGELFF. In DNA, the CDR3 is TGTGCCAGCAGTGAACTAGCGGACACCGGGGAGCTGTTTTTT.

The chain couples TRBV4-1 to TRBJ2-3, with a tentative D call TRBD1 (6 bases). The germline V and J ends were trimmed by 0 bases and 1 base, with 14 bases remaining between them. Per germline, CDR1 MGHRA and CDR2 YSYEKL. The CDR3 consists of 17 residues. The CDR3 spells CASSQEWLKGGTDTQYF. The DNA for the CDR3 is TGCGCCAGCAGCCAAGAGTGGCTGAAGGGGGGCACAGATACGCAGTATTTT.

The V call is TRBV6-1, the J call TRBJ1-2, with TRBD1 matching over 7 bases. CDR3 length equals 13 residues. The junction had 4 bases not matched to a gene; V was cut back by 5 bases and J by 4 bases. CDR1 is MNHNS, CDR2 SASEGT, per germline. The CDR3, as DNA: TGTGCCAGCAGTTCCTGGACAGGCTATGGCTACACCTTC. Translation: CASSSWTGYGYTF.

The genes are TRBV27 and TRBJ2-7; 8 positions match TRBD1. This CDR3 contains 14 residues. The germline V gene has CDR1 MNHEY and CDR2 SMNVEV (reference sequence). After removal of 3 bases from V and 4 bases from J, the junction contained 5 bases not matched to a gene. In DNA, the CDR3 is TGTGCCAGCAGTTTCCAGGGGGCGTCATACGAGCAGTACTTC. Its protein product is CASSFQGASYEQYF.

The chain carries TRBV27 and TRBJ2-7; weak D call: TRBD2 (5 bases). V was clipped by 0 bases and J by 3 bases, with 15 bases between them. Germline V gene lookup returns CDR1 MNHEY and CDR2 SMNVEV (reference sequence). The CDR3 has 16 amino acids. CDR3 protein: CASSLSLSSSNYEQYF. CDR3 DNA sequence: TGTGCCAGCAGTTTATCGCTTTCTAGCAGTAACTACGAGCAGTACTTC.

This chain joins TRBV7-9 and TRBJ1-4; TRBD1 matches 8 bases. V gave up 1 base and J gave up 6 bases; unmatched junction bases: 10. This CDR3 region has 17 residues. The germline gives CDR1 SEHNR, CDR2 FQNEAQ (reference sequence). The CDR3 DNA sequence: TGTGCCAGCAGCTTAGATCTTAATGGACAGGGAGATGAAAAACTGTTTTTT. Protein: CASSLDLNGQGDEKLFF.

The chain links TRBV27 to TRBJ1-2, with TRBD1 matching 12 bases. Germline V gives CDR1 MNHEY, CDR2 SMNVEV (reference sequence). The CDR3 loop spans 15 amino acids. V lost 6 bases and J lost 8; bases outside the gene matches: 10. The CDR3 reads CASSAPGQGAWGYTF. The CDR3 region has the DNA TGTGCCAGCAGCGCCCCGGGACAGGGGGCTTGGGGCTACACCTTC.

This chain connects TRBV30 to TRBJ2-5; 7 positions agree with TRBD1. CDR1 and CDR2 from the germline V gene are GTSNPN and SVGIG (reference sequence). V shed 2 bases and J 5 bases; nucleotides not matched to a gene: 8. The length of the CDR3 is 14 residues. The DNA of the CDR3 is TGTGCCTGGAGTACAGGGGCTGAGGGGGAGACCCAGTACTTC. This sequence encodes CAWSTGAEGETQYF.

The J gene is TRBJ2-1, the V gene TRBV10-3; TRBD2 might be the D (5 bases). Trimming pared 3 bases from V and 8 bases from J, leaving 14 bases between. CDR1 and CDR2 from the germline V gene are ENHRY and SYGVKD. CDR3 length equals 14 residues. The CDR3 DNA reads as TGTGCCATCAGTGACGACTTCATCGGGGATGAGCAGTTCTTC. Residues: CAISDDFIGDEQFF.

This chain uses TRBV30 with TRBJ2-7; 8 bases are shared with TRBD1. CDR1 is GTSNPN and CDR2 is SVGIG in the germline V gene (reference sequence). The CDR3 loop spans 13 amino acids. V was clipped by 0 bases and J by 6 bases; unmatched bases: 4. This CDR3 reads CAWSVQGDGEQYF. In nucleotides, the CDR3 is TGTGCCTGGAGTGTACAGGGGGACGGCGAGCAGTACTTC. Variable domain in full (rest from reference TRBV30 and TRBJ2-7): SQTIHQWPATLVQPVGSPLSLECTVEGTSNPNLYWYRQAAGRGLQLLFYSVGIGQISSEVPQNLSASRPQDRQFILSSKKLLLSDSGFYLCAWSVQGDGEQYFGPGTRLTVT.

The chain recombines TRBV7-6 with TRBJ2-1; 7 bases match TRBD2. Trimming took 5 bases from V and 2 from J; bases not matched to a gene: 3. The CDR3 sequence is 14 residues long. Per germline, CDR1 SGHVS and CDR2 FNYEAQ. The chain's CDR3 is CASSLGRTYNEQFF. The CDR3 DNA follows: TGTGCCAGCAGCCTCGGGAGGACCTACAATGAGCAGTTCTTC.

The rearrangement links TRBV30 to TRBJ2-1; D perhaps matches TRBD2 (7 bases). This CDR3 is 14 amino acids long. Germline-derived CDR1 and CDR2 are GTSNPN and SVGIG (reference sequence). Trimming removed 0 bases from V and 6 bases from J, with 12 bases in between. Here the CDR3 DNA reads TGTGCCTGGAGTGTAGGGGGAGGGGGCAATGAGCAGTTCTTC. This sequence encodes CAWSVGGGGNEQFF.

The chain carries TRBV5-6 and TRBJ2-1, with TRBD2 as a possible D gene (5 bases). V lost 0 bases, J lost 8 bases, and 18 bases lay in between. CDR3 size: 16 residues. Germline V gives CDR1 SGHDT, CDR2 YYEEEE. This CDR3 is CASSLDPGSTMDEQFF. CDR3 sequence (DNA): TGTGCCAGCAGCTTGGACCCGGGGTCTACAATGGATGAGCAGTTCTTC.

Concerning this clone itself: A junction boundary mismatches the germline segment, possibly from a read error. V is TRBV7-8 and J is TRBJ2-7, with D unclear. This CDR3 has 13 residues. The germline gives CDR1 SGHVS, CDR2 FQNEAQ. CDR3 sequence (DNA): TGTGCCAGCAGCTTAGGTGGGCCCAATTTAAGTAGTTTC. Amino acid sequence: CASSLGGPNLSSF.

CDR3 sequence reads: CASSGGRAYEQYF. The DNA for the CDR3 is TGTGCCAGCAGTGGGGGCAGGGCCTACGAGCAGTACTTC. This rearrangement joins TRBV25-1 to TRBJ2-7; a possible D gene is TRBD1 (5 bases). The CDR3 has 13 residues. CDR1 is MGHDK and CDR2 is SYGVNS in the germline V gene. Trimming pared 4 bases from V and 2 bases from J, leaving 9 bases between.

The V call is TRBV9, the J call TRBJ1-1; D possibly corresponds to TRBD1 (5 bases). The CDR3 runs to 16 residues. Looked up from germline, CDR1 is SGDLS and CDR2 is YYNGEE. Trimming removed 0 bases from V and 1 base from J, with 13 bases in between. The CDR3 sequence is CASSVGGVGKNTEAFF. The CDR3 region has the DNA TGTGCCAGCAGCGTAGGGGGGGTAGGGAAGAACACTGAAGCTTTCTTT. Drawing the rest from reference TRBV9 and TRBJ1-1, the complete variable domain is DSGVTQTPKHLITATGQRVTLRCSPRSGDLSVYWYQQSLDQGLQFLIQYYNGEERAKGNILERFSAQQFPDLHSELNLSSLELGDSALYFCASSVGGVGKNTEAFFGQGTRLTVV.

CDR3 coding DNA: TGTGCCAGCTCCAAGGGCAGGGGGGCTCAGCCCCAGCATTTT. Its translation is CASSKGRGAQPQHF. The J gene is TRBJ1-5, the V gene TRBV6-5; 7 bases are shared with TRBD1. The CDR3 is 14 amino acids. The V and J ends lost 8 bases and 6 bases, in that order; junction bases with no gene match: 10. Germline loops: CDR1 MNHEY, CDR2 SVGAGI.

The J gene is TRBJ1-2, the V gene TRBV7-9; no clear D. Germline V gene data show CDR1 as SEHNR and CDR2 as FQNEAQ (reference sequence). The CDR3 spans 13 residues. V lost 1 base and J 8 bases, leaving 11 bases between the germline ends. The chain's CDR3 is CASSLGPAGGYTF. As DNA, the CDR3 is TGTGCCAGCAGCTTAGGGCCGGCCGGGGGCTACACCTTC.

This chain connects TRBV6-4 to TRBJ2-4; D not resolved. Germline CDR1 is MRHNA and CDR2 is SNTAGT. The V end lost 1 base, the J end lost 0 bases, and 10 bases lay between the germline ends. The CDR3 spans 16 residues. CDR3 DNA sequence: TGTGCCAGCAGTGACTGGCCTAGGCTAGCCAAAAACATTCAGTACTTC. Its translation is CASSDWPRLAKNIQYF.

The J gene is TRBJ2-7, the V gene TRBV27, with TRBD1 as a possible D gene (6 bases). The ends were cut back, 4 bases at V and 2 bases at J, with 12 bases in the middle. Germline V CDR1 and CDR2: MNHEY, SMNVEV (reference sequence). The CDR3 spans 14 residues. The chain's CDR3 is CASSSWGRPYEQYF. In DNA, the CDR3 is TGTGCCAGCAGTTCCTGGGGGCGCCCCTACGAGCAGTACTTC.

This chain links TRBV7-3 with TRBJ2-1; perhaps TRBD2 as D (6 bases). Trimming cost V 3 bases and J 1 base, with 22 bases left between them. CDR1 and CDR2 from the germline V gene are SGHTA and FQGTGA. The CDR3 totals 19 residues. CDR3: CASSLSTGAGRESYNEQFF. CDR3 bases: TGTGCCAGCAGCTTGAGTACCGGGGCGGGTCGGGAGTCCTACAATGAGCAGTTCTTC.

This chain links TRBV5-6 with TRBJ2-7; 10 bases map to TRBD2. The ends lost 4 bases at V and 5 bases at J; junction bases unmatched: 18. The CDR3 runs 18 residues. Germline lookup yields CDR1 SGHDT and CDR2 YYEEEE. The CDR3 is CASSPERLAGELRDEQYF. In nucleotides, the CDR3 is TGTGCCAGCAGCCCAGAACGACTAGCGGGTGAACTACGGGACGAGCAGTACTTC.

CDR3 DNA: TGTGCCAGTAGTATAGACGGGCGGGCCTACGAGCAGTACTTC. Amino acid sequence: CASSIDGRAYEQYF. The chain combines TRBV19 with TRBJ2-7; D may be TRBD2 (5 bases). With 0 bases removed from V and 2 bases from J, the gap between germline ends came to 8 bases. Germline V gives CDR1 LNHDA, CDR2 SQIVND (reference sequence). The CDR3 is made up of 14 amino acids.

Of note for this clone: Within the sample, other DNA sequences also encode this same CDR3. The rearrangement joins TRBV5-1 to TRBJ1-1; D not resolved. The germline CDR1 and CDR2 sequences are SGHRS and YFSETQ. This CDR3 region has 14 residues. V was shortened by 2 bases and J by 0 bases, with 8 bases between the two germline ends. The CDR3 region has the DNA TGCGCCAGCAGCTTATCGGGGTTGAACACTGAAGCTTTCTTT. It encodes CASSLSGLNTEAFF.

The gene calls are TRBV28 and TRBJ2-1, with D uncertain. This CDR3 has 12 residues. The germline CDR1 and CDR2 sequences are MDHEN and SYDVKM. Trimming removed 6 bases at V and 4 bases at J, with 7 bases between. CDR3 in amino acids: CASRRDYNEQFF. In DNA, the CDR3 is TGTGCCAGCAGGAGAGATTACAATGAGCAGTTCTTC.